This T cell receptor (beta chain) was profiled in a study of shared clonotypes between healthy human individuals. Notes on the study in general: Clonotypes shared by all four donors outscored non-shared clonotypes in generation probability. Naive subsets tended to show greater estimated richness than memory subsets.

An even split of each subset's genomic DNA across several immunoSEQ plates was performed. Sequencing used immunoSEQ multiplex PCR; TCRdb keeps in-frame clones, though not all of them. The table has under 1,100,000 clones, around 78% seen once. A word on this clone: No antigen is known for it.

Trimming removed 5 bases from V and 1 base from J, with 14 bases in between. Germline V lookup: CDR1 LNHDA, CDR2 SQIVND (reference sequence). The CDR3 is made up of 15 amino acids. The chain joins TRBV19 to TRBJ1-1, with D uncertain. The sequenced sample was memory CD4+ T cells from PBMCs. As to subset: CD45RA-negative fraction. This sequence originates from a man aged 18 to 29 in good health. Some clones in this sample may be carry-over from other donors' samples. The CDR3 region has the DNA TGTGCCAGTAGTGTGGGTTGGCACTCGAACACTGAAGCTTTCTTT. Amino acid sequence: CASSVGWHSNTEAFF.